This TCR beta chain derives from a study of OX40 agonist ivuxolimab in advanced cancers. Study at large: Patients were treated with ivuxolimab, an agonistic anti-OX40 (CD134) antibody.

V was shortened by 6 bases and J by 6 bases, with 20 bases between the two germline ends. Germline V gives CDR1 SNHLY, CDR2 FYNNEI. The CDR3 loop spans 15 amino acids. The assay was immunoSEQ multiplex PCR, and TCRdb's table has in-frame clones only and misses some. The data show 13,000 to 15,000 clones, about 81% seen once. This specimen consisted of CD4+ or CD8+ T cells sorted from blood, obtained in a trial of the OX40 agonist ivuxolimab. The chain employs TRBV2 and TRBJ1-1, with D perhaps TRBD1 (6 bases). This TCR was recovered from an adult with an advanced solid tumor such as melanoma, head and neck, liver or kidney cancer. CDR3 bases: TGTGCCAGCAGCCCCAGCCGGGGCAGGGGCGCTGAAGCTTTCTTT. Encoded protein: CASSPSRGRGAEAFF. The full variable domain, rest sourced from reference TRBV2 and TRBJ1-1, is EPEVTQTPSHQVTQMGQEVILRCVPISNHLYFYWYRQILGQKVEFLVSFYNNEISEKSEIFDDQFSVERPDGSNFTLKIRSTKLEDSAMYFCASSPSRGRGAEAFFGQGTRLTVV.